This passage covers 26 T cell receptor beta chains from one sample sequenced in a study of beta chain features in type 1 diabetes. Expressed TCRB transcripts were sequenced after all isolated RNA was converted to cDNA. Assay: immunoSEQ multiplex PCR; the TCRdb copy retains only in-frame clones and omits some. The sample includes approximately 90,000 clones, 30% to 35% seen only once; the top ten take over 0.4%. Sequencing input: stem cell memory CD4+ T cells from blood. These receptors all stem from a woman under 30 in good health.

This clone has only a few counts. The gene calls are TRBV9 and TRBJ2-3; D perhaps matches TRBD1 (5 bases). CDR1 and CDR2 from the germline V gene are SGDLS and YYNGEE. The CDR3 is made up of 14 amino acids. V lost 4 bases, J lost 4 bases, and 13 bases lay in between. CDR3 DNA sequence: TGTGCCAGCAGCTCCCGCAGGGCGGCAGATACGCAGTATTTT. It yields the protein CASSSRRAADTQYF.

The chain has TRBV9 and TRBJ2-2; D might be TRBD1 (7 bases). CDR3 length: 16 residues. V was trimmed by 0 bases and J by 8 bases, leaving 17 bases between them. The V gene's germline CDR1 is SGDLS and CDR2 YYNGEE. CDR3 DNA sequence: TGTGCCAGCAGCGTAGACCACGCAGGGGGGACTGGGGAGCTGTTTTTT. Amino acids: CASSVDHAGGTGELFF.

The chain is built from TRBV4-3 and TRBJ1-1; 7 positions match TRBD1. Trimming removed 3 bases from V and 5 bases from J; junction bases left unmatched: 27. CDR1 and CDR2 (germline): LGHNA, YSLEER. The CDR3 is 21 residues long. This CDR3 is CASSHPKGGRQGGPLGTEAFF. The CDR3 nucleotides read TGCGCCAGCAGCCACCCCAAGGGAGGTCGGCAGGGGGGCCCGTTAGGAACTGAAGCTTTCTTT.

J is TRBJ1-1 and V is TRBV4-1; unclear D gene. V was cut by 0 bases and J by 4 bases, with 12 bases left in between. This CDR3 is 15 amino acids long. The germline gives CDR1 MGHRA, CDR2 YSYEKL. The DNA of the CDR3 is TGCGCCAGCAGCCAAGATGGTTACAGTCGCACTGAAGCTTTCTTT. Amino acid sequence: CASSQDGYSRTEAFF.

This clone showed up just once. The rearrangement links TRBV5-1 to TRBJ1-2, with TRBD1 as a possible D gene (6 bases). Trimming cost V 0 bases and J 6 bases, with 9 bases left between them. This CDR3 spans 13 amino acids. Germline values: CDR1 SGHRS, CDR2 YFSETQ. CDR3 bases: TGCGCCAGCAGCTTGGGGCAGGGGCATGGCTACACCTTC. It translates to CASSLGQGHGYTF.

The chain uses TRBV9 and TRBJ2-3; TRBD1 might be the D (7 bases). CDR1 and CDR2 (germline): SGDLS, YYNGEE. This CDR3 spans 17 amino acids. V gave up 0 bases and J gave up 6 bases, with 20 bases separating them. CDR3 sequence (DNA): TGTGCCAGCAGCGTAGAGGGGGGACAGTTCAGCGCGGATACGCAGTATTTT. Its translation is CASSVEGGQFSADTQYF.

In this sample, this clone turned up once. The rearrangement links TRBV6-6 to TRBJ1-1; the D gene is possibly TRBD1 (6 bases). The CDR3 contains 13 residues. The ends were cut back, 7 bases at V and 1 base at J, with 10 bases in the middle. Germline CDR1 is MNHNY and CDR2 is SVGAGI (reference sequence). CDR3 DNA sequence: TGTGCCAGCACCAGACAGGAGAACACTGAAGCTTTCTTT. Its translation: CASTRQENTEAFF.

This clone was observed a handful of times. This chain joins TRBV7-3 and TRBJ1-1, with a possible D match to TRBD1 (6 bases). Germline CDR1 is SGHTA and CDR2 is FQGTGA. Trimming left V 4 bases short and J 1 base short, with 7 bases between. The CDR3 loop spans 13 amino acids. CDR3 residues: CASSSDRNTEAFF. CDR3 nucleotide sequence: TGTGCCAGCAGCTCGGACAGGAACACTGAAGCTTTCTTT.

The rearrangement joins TRBV5-1 to TRBJ2-5; TRBD2 matches at 9 bases. This CDR3 spans 15 amino acids. With 4 bases clipped from V and 1 base from J, the junction kept 5 bases outside the gene matches. Germline V gene sequence: CDR1 SGHRS, CDR2 YFSETQ. As DNA, the CDR3 is TGCGCCAGCAGCGGAGGCGGGGGGGCCCAAGAGACCCAGTACTTC. This gives the protein CASSGGGGAQETQYF.

This clone has only a few counts. This chain links TRBV30 with TRBJ2-3, with TRBD2 matching 7 bases. This CDR3 region has 14 residues. The germline V gene encodes CDR1 GTSNPN and CDR2 SVGIG (reference sequence). The trim removed 2 bases at V and 3 bases at J, leaving 5 bases unmatched. The chain's CDR3 is CAWSSSGNTDTQYF. The DNA of the CDR3 is TGTGCCTGGAGTTCTAGCGGCAATACAGATACGCAGTATTTT.

This sequence joins TRBV11-3 and TRBJ2-4; TRBD1 might be the D (6 bases). The CDR3 has 14 residues. Trimming left V 5 bases short and J 4 bases short, with 12 bases between. Germline assignment: CDR1 SGHNT and CDR2 YENEEA. CDR3 protein: CASSEETGKNIQYF. The CDR3 DNA reads TGTGCCAGCAGCGAGGAAACAGGGAAAAACATTCAGTACTTC.

The chain is built from TRBV5-4 and TRBJ2-7; weak D call: TRBD2 (6 bases). The CDR3 is made up of 14 amino acids. From germline, CDR1 is SGHNT and CDR2 YYREEE (reference sequence). The V and J ends lost 3 bases and 6 bases respectively, with 16 bases between them. CDR3 protein: CASSSRMGGGEQYF. The CDR3 bases are TGTGCCAGCAGCTCCCGGATGGGGGGTGGCGAGCAGTACTTC. Full variable domain (outside the CDR3, taken from reference TRBV5-4 and TRBJ2-7): ETGVTQSPTHLIKTRGQQVTLRCSSQSGHNTVSWYQQALGQGPQFIFQYYREEENGRGNFPPRFSGLQFPNYSSELNVNALELDDSALYLCASSSRMGGGEQYFGPGTRLTVT.

In this sample, this clone turned up a few times. The V call is TRBV18, the J call TRBJ2-1, with 8 bases aligning to TRBD1. This CDR3 spans 14 amino acids. The V gene's germline CDR1 is KGHSH and CDR2 LQKENI. The V and J ends lost 0 bases and 7 bases, in that order; junction bases with no gene match: 2. The CDR3 loop reads CASSPPTGVNEQFF. The CDR3 DNA follows: TGTGCCAGCTCACCACCGACAGGGGTTAATGAGCAGTTCTTC.

The chain recombines TRBV7-7 with TRBJ2-2; no firm D call. The CDR3 covers 14 residues. Germline CDR1 and CDR2: SSHAT and FNYEAQ (reference sequence). CDR3 nucleotide sequence: TGTGCTATTCTCCAGTTTCAGGACACCGGGGAGCTGTTTTTT. It yields the protein CAILQFQDTGELFF.

This clone was observed a few times. The chain links TRBV7-9 to TRBJ2-2, with 14 bases fitting TRBD2. V was pared by 5 bases and J by 4 bases, with 9 bases of the junction left unmatched. Looked up from germline, CDR1 is SEHNR and CDR2 is FQNEAQ (reference sequence). This CDR3 contains 18 residues. Here the CDR3 reads CASSVSIGLAGGTGELFF. CDR3 coding DNA: TGTGCCAGCAGCGTCTCGATCGGACTAGCGGGGGGCACCGGGGAGCTGTTTTTT.

The chain has TRBV6-5 and TRBJ2-4; a weak D match, TRBD1 (6 bases). The CDR3 is made up of 15 amino acids. Germline assignment: CDR1 MNHEY and CDR2 SVGAGI. The V end was cut by 6 bases, the J end by 6 bases, with 18 bases between. The chain's CDR3 is CASSPTGTTLNIQYF. DNA for the CDR3: TGTGCCAGCAGCCCGACAGGCACAACGTTAAACATTCAGTACTTC.

This chain connects TRBV2 to TRBJ2-1; 13 nucleotides match TRBD2. J was trimmed by 10 bases and V by 6 bases; bases with no gene match: 9. The CDR3 has 15 residues. CDR1 and CDR2 from the germline V gene are SNHLY and FYNNEI. The CDR3 nucleotides are TGTGCCAGCAGGGACGGGACTAGCGGGGTCAAGGAGCAGTTCTTC. This sequence encodes CASRDGTSGVKEQFF.

In this sample, this clone turned up a few times. The CDR3 sequence: CASSPGQGASSQPQHF. The CDR3 bases are TGTGCCAGCAGCCCGGGACAGGGGGCTTCGAGTCAGCCCCAGCATTTT. V and J are TRBV2 and TRBJ1-5; TRBD1 matches 12 bases. The CDR3 totals 16 residues. The junction had 9 bases not matched to a gene; V was cut back by 6 bases and J by 6 bases. Germline V CDR1 and CDR2: SNHLY, FYNNEI.

This clone was counted between two and nine times. The chain is built from TRBV6-5 and TRBJ1-1, with no clear D. Germline CDR1 and CDR2: MNHEY and SVGAGI. V gave up 1 base and J gave up 7 bases, with 4 bases separating them. The CDR3 consists of 11 residues. The CDR3 nucleotides read TGTGCCAGCAGTTACTACGGTGAAGCTTTCTTT. This translates into CASSYYGEAFF.

The J gene is TRBJ2-1, the V gene TRBV7-6; D might be TRBD1 (5 bases). The CDR3 contains 19 residues. Germline V gives CDR1 SGHVS, CDR2 FNYEAQ. V was clipped by 2 bases and J by 6 bases, with 26 bases between them. In DNA form, the CDR3 reads TGTGCCAGCAGCTTACTACTTGGAAAGGGGCAGGGCCTGGGCAATGAGCAGTTCTTC. The encoded protein is CASSLLLGKGQGLGNEQFF.

The rearrangement joins TRBV20-1 to TRBJ1-1; D remains unclear. This CDR3 comprises 11 residues. Trimming cost V 5 bases and J 2 bases, with 6 bases left between them. Germline loops: CDR1 DFQATT, CDR2 SNEGSKA (reference sequence). The CDR3, as DNA: TGCAGTGCTTCCAGTAACACTGAAGCTTTCTTT. Its protein product is CSASSNTEAFF.

V and J are TRBV19 and TRBJ2-1; unclear D gene. Germline V gene sequence: CDR1 LNHDA, CDR2 SQIVND (reference sequence). The V end lost 3 bases, the J end lost 7 bases, and 10 bases lay between the germline ends. The CDR3 runs 13 residues. In DNA form, the CDR3 reads TGTGCCAGTAGTATCTCCGGGTTAAATGAGCAGTTCTTC. Residues: CASSISGLNEQFF.

The chain combines TRBV5-1 with TRBJ2-1; D is perhaps TRBD1 (6 bases). Deletions cut 4 bases from V and 8 bases from J, with 22 bases between. This CDR3 contains 16 residues. CDR1 and CDR2 from the germline V gene are SGHRS and YFSETQ. CDR3 bases: TGCGCCAGCAGCCCCTCCGACAGGCGCCTAGGGGATGAGCAGTTCTTC. This gives the protein CASSPSDRRLGDEQFF.

This clone was seen only a few times. The junction shows a germline mismatch at one end, possibly a read error. The V and J genes are TRBV29-1 and TRBJ2-3; D is unresolved. Germline V CDR1 and CDR2: SQVTM, ANQGSEA. The CDR3 totals 11 residues. CDR3 sequence (DNA): TGCAGCGTTGAAAGCACTGATACGCAGTATTTT. It yields the protein CSVESTDTQYF.

This clone was counted at least ten times. This CDR3 reads CASSLRTSGKETQYF. Here the CDR3 DNA reads TGTGCCAGCAGCTTAAGGACTAGCGGGAAAGAGACCCAGTACTTC. The genes are TRBV7-3 and TRBJ2-5; 12 bases are shared with TRBD2. The CDR3 loop spans 15 amino acids. Germline V gene data show CDR1 as SGHTA and CDR2 as FQGTGA. V dropped 1 base and J dropped 3; count of bases not matched to a gene: 0. Full variable domain (remainder filled in from reference TRBV7-3 and TRBJ2-5): GAGVSQTPSNKVTEKGKYVELRCDPISGHTALYWYRQSLGQGPEFLIYFQGTGAADDSGLPNDRFFAVRPEGSVSTLKIQRTERGDSAVYLCASSLRTSGKETQYFGPGTRLLVL.

The rearrangement uses TRBV18 and TRBJ1-5, with unresolved D. CDR1 and CDR2 (germline): KGHSH, LQKENI. The CDR3 sequence is 17 residues long. V gave up 4 bases and J gave up 2 bases, with 18 bases separating them. CDR3 sequence (DNA): TGTGCCAGCTCACGCACACAGACGGGGTTAGGCAATCAGCCCCAGCATTTT. This translates into CASSRTQTGLGNQPQHF.